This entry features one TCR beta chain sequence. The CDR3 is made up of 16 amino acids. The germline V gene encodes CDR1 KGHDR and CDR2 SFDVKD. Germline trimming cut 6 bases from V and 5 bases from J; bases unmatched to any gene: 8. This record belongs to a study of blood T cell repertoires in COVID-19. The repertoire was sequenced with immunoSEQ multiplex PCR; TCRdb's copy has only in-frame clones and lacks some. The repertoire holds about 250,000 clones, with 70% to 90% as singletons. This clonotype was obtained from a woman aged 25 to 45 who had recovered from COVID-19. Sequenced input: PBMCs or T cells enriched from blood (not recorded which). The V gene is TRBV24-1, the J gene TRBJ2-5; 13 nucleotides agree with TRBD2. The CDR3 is CATSTTSGGPQETQYF. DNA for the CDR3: TGTGCCACCAGTACGACTAGCGGGGGGCCGCAGGAGACCCAGTACTTC.